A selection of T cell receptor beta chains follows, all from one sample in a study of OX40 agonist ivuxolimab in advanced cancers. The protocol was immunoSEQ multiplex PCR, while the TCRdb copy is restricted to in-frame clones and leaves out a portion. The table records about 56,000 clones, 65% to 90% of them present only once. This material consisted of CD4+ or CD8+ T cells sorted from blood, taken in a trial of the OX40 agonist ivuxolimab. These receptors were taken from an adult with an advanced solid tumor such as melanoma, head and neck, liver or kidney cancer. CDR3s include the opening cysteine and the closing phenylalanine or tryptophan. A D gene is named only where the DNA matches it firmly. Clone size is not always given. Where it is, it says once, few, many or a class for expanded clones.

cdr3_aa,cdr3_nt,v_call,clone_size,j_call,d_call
CASSYRGDSTEAFF,TGTGCCAGCAGTTATAGGGGCGATAGTACTGAAGCTTTCTTT,TRBV6-5,.,TRBJ1-1,.
CASSLGRNYGYTF,TGTGCCAGCAGCTTAGGCAGGAACTATGGCTACACCTTC,TRBV11-2,.,TRBJ1-2,.
CASSLEVKGEAFF,TGTGCCAGCAGCTTAGAGGTGAAGGGTGAAGCTTTCTTT,TRBV7-9,.,TRBJ1-1,.
CASSVGGVGGYTF,TGTGCCAGCAGCGTAGGGGGAGTTGGGGGCTACACCTTC,TRBV9,.,TRBJ1-2,.
CASGLAGGSGANVLTF,TGCGCCAGCGGGCTAGCGGGGGGTTCCGGGGCCAACGTCCTGACTTTC,TRBV10-2,few,TRBJ2-6,TRBD2
CASRNGRQQFF,TGTGCCAGTAGGAACGGGAGGCAGCAGTTCTTC,TRBV19,.,TRBJ2-1,TRBD2
CASSEGDRAGTF,TGTGCCAGCAGTGAAGGGGACAGGGCAGGCACCTTC,TRBV6-1,.,TRBJ1-2,TRBD1
CASSPRGGPIYEQYF,TGTGCCAGCAGTCCACGGGGGGGGCCAATCTACGAGCAGTACTTC,TRBV6-5,.,TRBJ2-7,TRBD2
CASSIVGVGQPQHF,TGTGCCAGTAGTATAGTGGGGGTGGGACAGCCCCAGCATTTT,TRBV19,.,TRBJ1-5,.
CASNERTGRYGYTF,TGTGCCAGCAATGAAAGGACAGGGCGGTATGGCTACACCTTC,TRBV2,.,TRBJ1-2,TRBD1
CASSRTDISYEQYF,TGCGCCAGCAGTCGGACTGATATTTCCTACGAGCAGTACTTC,TRBV5-1,.,TRBJ2-7,.
CASSLTASSGSYNEQFF,TGTGCCAGCAGCTTAACTGCCTCTAGCGGGAGCTACAATGAGCAGTTCTTC,TRBV11-3,.,TRBJ2-1,TRBD2
CASNPVQGGGQPQHF,TGTGCCAGCAACCCGGTACAGGGCGGGGGTCAGCCCCAGCATTTT,TRBV6-1,.,TRBJ1-5,.
CASSRDRSSYEQYF,TGTGCCAGCAGCCGGGACAGAAGCTCCTACGAGCAGTACTTC,TRBV11-2,.,TRBJ2-7,TRBD1
CASSSTGYASNQPQHF,TGTGCCAGCAGCTCGACAGGGTACGCCTCCAATCAGCCCCAGCATTTT,TRBV5-5,.,TRBJ1-5,TRBD1
CASSLGRAEGGYTF,TGTGCCAGCAGCTTGGGGCGGGCGGAAGGTGGCTACACCTTC,TRBV5-4,.,TRBJ1-2,.
CASSMAGHQGTEAFF,TGTGCCAGCAGCATGGCGGGACATCAGGGCACTGAAGCTTTCTTT,TRBV5-5,.,TRBJ1-1,.
CASSEGQGSEQYF,TGTGCCAGCAGTGAAGGACAGGGGAGCGAGCAGTACTTC,TRBV6-9,.,TRBJ2-7,TRBD1
CASSHGRGRSYEQYF,TGCGCCAGCAGCCATGGCAGGGGACGCTCCTACGAGCAGTACTTC,TRBV4-1,.,TRBJ2-7,.
CASTSLGTGEQYF,.,TRBV2,.,TRBJ2-7,.
CASSLAGETQYF,TGCGCCAGCAGCTTGGCCGGAGAGACCCAGTACTTC,TRBV5-1,.,TRBJ2-5,.
CASSQMTSLSSYEQYF,TGCGCCAGCAGCCAGATGACTAGCCTGAGCTCCTACGAGCAGTACTTC,TRBV4-3,.,TRBJ2-7,TRBD2
CASSLSSGRKGGYTF,TGTGCCAGCAGTTTATCCTCGGGCCGCAAGGGGGGCTACACCTTC,TRBV27,.,TRBJ1-2,.
CASSPGTGGFTLHF,TGTGCCAGCAGTCCCGGGACAGGGGGCTTCACCCTCCACTTT,TRBV2,.,TRBJ1-6,TRBD1
CASSFTGGETQYF,TGTGCCAGCAGCTTCACGGGTGGGGAGACCCAGTACTTC,TRBV7-3,few,TRBJ2-5,.
CASSLGFTDRSGYTF,TGTGCCAGCAGCTTAGGTTTTACGGACAGGAGCGGCTACACCTTC,TRBV7-2,.,TRBJ1-2,TRBD1
CSVGGVNGQPQHF,TGCAGCGTTGGGGGGGTAAACGGTCAGCCCCAGCATTTT,TRBV29-1,.,TRBJ1-5,.
CASSPFGQGPYYEQYF,TGTGCCAGTTCTCCCTTCGGACAGGGACCATACTACGAGCAGTACTTC,TRBV19,.,TRBJ2-7,TRBD1
CSVEPGGWTEAFF,TGCAGCGTTGAACCGGGGGGGTGGACTGAAGCTTTCTTT,TRBV29-1,.,TRBJ1-1,.
CASGDRVDTGELFF,TGTGCCAGCGGCGACAGGGTAGACACCGGGGAGCTGTTTTTT,TRBV7-9,.,TRBJ2-2,TRBD1
CASSRDGDVGTGELFF,TGTGCCAGCAGCCGGGACGGCGATGTGGGGACCGGGGAGCTGTTTTTT,TRBV5-5,.,TRBJ2-2,.
CSVVTPPYGYTF,TGCAGCGTTGTAACCCCCCCGTATGGCTACACCTTC,TRBV29-1,few,TRBJ1-2,.
CASSYFRGGATGELFF,TGTGCCAGCAGTTATTTCCGGGGGGGCGCGACCGGGGAGCTGTTTTTT,TRBV6-5,few,TRBJ2-2,TRBD2
CASSSIYSASGDEQYF,TGTGCCAGCAGCTCGATATATAGCGCCTCCGGGGACGAGCAGTACTTC,TRBV5-6,.,TRBJ2-7,.
CASSLGPTSDNEQFF,TGTGCCAGCAGCTTGGGTCCGACTAGCGACAATGAGCAGTTCTTC,TRBV5-4,few,TRBJ2-1,TRBD2
CASLGTPSSYEQYF,TGTGCCAGCCTCGGGACACCAAGCTCCTACGAGCAGTACTTC,TRBV6-9,.,TRBJ2-7,.
CASSPRPGLNTEAFF,TGTGCCAGCAGCCCTAGACCAGGGTTGAACACTGAAGCTTTCTTT,TRBV7-2,.,TRBJ1-1,.
CASSQTGNTEAFF,TGTGCCAGCAGCCAGACAGGGAACACTGAAGCTTTCTTT,TRBV7-2,.,TRBJ1-1,.
CASGLAPPGQMNTEAFF,TGTGCTAGTGGTTTGGCTCCTCCGGGACAGATGAACACTGAAGCTTTCTTT,TRBV12-5,.,TRBJ1-1,TRBD1
CAWTGGAPYNSPLHF,TGTGCCTGGACTGGGGGGGCCCCCTATAATTCACCCCTCCACTTT,TRBV30,.,TRBJ1-6,.
CASSGGGQGDSYEQYF,TGCGCCAGCAGCGGAGGGGGACAGGGAGACTCCTACGAGCAGTACTTC,TRBV5-1,.,TRBJ2-7,TRBD1
CASRGTGTATNYGYTF,TGTGCCAGTAGAGGTACCGGGACAGCAACTAACTATGGCTACACCTTC,TRBV19,.,TRBJ1-2,TRBD1
CASSPGQGAKGSYEQYF,TGCGCCAGCAGCCCGGGACAGGGTGCGAAGGGGTCCTACGAGCAGTACTTC,TRBV5-1,few,TRBJ2-7,TRBD1
CATSRLQNTGELFF,TGTGCCACCAGCAGGTTACAAAACACCGGGGAGCTGTTTTTT,TRBV15,.,TRBJ2-2,.
CASSQDTGGDYGYTF,TGCGCCAGCAGCCAAGACACAGGGGGGGACTATGGCTACACCTTC,TRBV4-1,.,TRBJ1-2,TRBD1